This T cell receptor beta chain was identified during a study of shared clonotypes between healthy human individuals. Every subset's genomic DNA went evenly onto several immunoSEQ plates. Clones were sequenced by immunoSEQ multiplex PCR, and TCRdb holds only the in-frame ones, with some missing. The table lists fewer than 3 million clones, about nine tenths of them singletons. The sample holds a few counts of this clone. The CDR3 extends over 14 amino acids. V trimming: 6 bases; J trimming: 6 bases; junction bases outside the gene matches: 10. Germline V lookup: CDR1 SNHLY, CDR2 FYNNEI. The specimen was naive CD4+ T cells from PBMCs. Subset defined: CD45RA+ positively selected. The rearrangement uses TRBV2 and TRBJ1-1; TRBD1 agrees at 7 bases. The source of this sequence is a man younger than 35 in good health. Some clones in this sample may be carry-over from other donors' samples. CDR3 sequence: CASRLTGSGAEAFF. Here the CDR3 DNA reads TGTGCCAGCAGACTGACAGGGAGTGGGGCTGAAGCTTTCTTT.